The present entry profiles one TCR beta chain with its context. Antigen unknown. The CDR3 has 18 residues. Germline V gives CDR1 ENHRY, CDR2 SYGVKD. With V trimmed by 0 bases and J by 9 bases, 13 bases remained unmatched. Both 60 Vbeta primers and 13 Jbeta primers went into the PCR. Method: immunoSEQ multiplex PCR; TCRdb's copy keeps in-frame clones and lacks some. The sample has about 95,000 clones, 65% to 80% seen once. This sample was taken from a study of cytomegalovirus exposure and HLA in healthy donors. Overall study findings and caveats: In a later analysis, V- and J-gene trimming of beta chains associated with a DCLRE1C missense variant, replicated independently. Specific recognition of CMV antigens was confirmed in vitro for a few chains (all CMV-associated). In a later analysis, HLA-associated beta chains showed higher expansion and lower generation probabilities than comparable chains. A prior analysis recorded that most TCR beta V segments were productive about 90% or about 30% of the time.

Sequenced input: PBMCs. The J gene is TRBJ2-1, the V gene TRBV10-3; 11 nucleotides agree with TRBD2. This clonotype originated in a woman in her 50s in good health and CMV-seropositive. The CDR3 spells CAISESRGIAGGPGEQFF. Written as DNA, the CDR3 is TGTGCCATCAGTGAGTCGAGGGGAATAGCGGGAGGGCCCGGTGAGCAGTTCTTC.